The 8 T cell receptor delta chains reported below all come from one sample, sequenced in a study of γδ T cells in repeated Plasmodium falciparum infection. TCRdb re-processed the multiplex PCR reads using CATT. Altogether 50,000 to 65,000 delta-chain clones are present, around 1.7% being singletons, with the ten largest covering around 16%. Vgamma9/Vdelta2+ and Vdelta2-negative gammadelta T cells were flow-sorted from PBMC for bulk sequencing. The sample taken for sequencing was gamma-delta T cells from blood. The origin of the receptors is a pool of human donors (malaria-infected and uninfected, not separated).

In this sample, this clone turned up many times. A single base is all that separates this from a far larger clone, so a read error is likely. Other DNA sequences within the sample encode an identical CDR3. The chain recombines TRDV3 with TRDJ1; 11 bases line up with TRDD3. The CDR3 consists of 19 residues. V trimming: 2 bases; J trimming: 1 base; junction bases outside the gene matches: 18. Germline CDR1 TVYSNPD, CDR2 GDNSRS (reference sequence). The CDR3 sequence is CAFAPSYGTGGYVTDKLIF. CDR3 nucleotides: TGTGCCTTTGCGCCTTCCTACGGAACTGGGGGATATGTCACCGATAAACTCATCTTT.

The table lists this clone with a few counts. A far larger clone is one base from this, pointing to a likely read error. Other DNA variants within this sample encode the same CDR3. The genes are TRDV1 and TRDJ1, with 10 bases lining up with TRDD3. The J gene was not available in TCRdb and was assigned here by matching the DNA to germline segments. The J segment lost 7 bases and the V segment lost 4 bases, leaving 36 bases of the junction unmatched. Germline CDR1 and CDR2: TSWWSYY and QGS. The CDR3 consists of 24 residues. This chain's CDR3 is CALGGEMPSYLSLLTGGFFGKLIF. The DNA of the CDR3 is TGTGCTCTTGGGGGGGAGATGCCTTCCTATCTCTCTCTCCTAACTGGGGGATTTTTCGGTAAACTCATCTTT.

Of note for this clone: Given a far larger clone just one base away, this is likely a sequencing read error. The sample carries other DNA sequences with the same CDR3. The chain combines TRDV1 with TRDJ1, with 8 bases lining up with TRDD3. The J gene is not listed in TCRdb, so it was assigned here from a DNA match to germline. There are 21 residues in the CDR3. CDR1 TSWWSYY and CDR2 QGS come from the germline V gene. CDR3 DNA sequence: TGTGCACTTGGGGAATTGGCCTTCCCGAATACTGGGGGCACTTACACCGATAAACTCATCTTT. Residues: CALGELAFPNTGGTYTDKLIF.

This clone was counted between two and nine times. This DNA's translation differs at residue 7 from TCRdb's protein, which comes from a much larger clone; a read error is likely, and the protein shown is translated from the DNA. The V gene is TRDV1, the J gene TRDJ1; 10 bases line up with TRDD3. Germline V gives CDR1 TSWWSYY, CDR2 QGS. The CDR3 has 19 amino acids. Trimming cost V 4 bases and J 0 bases; bases outside gene matches: 14. The CDR3 is CALGGAATGGSFYTDKLIF. CDR3 nucleotides: TGTGCTCTTGGGGGGGCTGCGACTGGGGGATCATTCTACACCGATAAACTCATCTTT.

Ten or more counts support this clone. The protein recorded in TCRdb matches a much larger clone and deviates from this DNA's translation at residue 11, suggesting a read error; the protein here is obtained by translating the DNA. CDR3: CALGERPFFPPLLGDTDKLIF. DNA for the CDR3: TGTGCTCTTGGGGAACGGCCCTTTTTCCCACCTTTACTGGGGGACACCGATAAACTCATCTTT. The gene calls are TRDV1 and TRDJ1; TRDD3 matches at 8 bases. J was trimmed by 0 bases and V by 1 base; bases with no gene match: 19. Looked up from germline, CDR1 is TSWWSYY and CDR2 is QGS. This CDR3 is 21 amino acids long.

Comments on this clone: A far larger clone is only one base removed, so a read error is likely. Other DNA sequences from this sample encode an identical CDR3 as well. V is TRDV2 and J is TRDJ1, with 7 bases identical to TRDD3. The CDR3 spans 18 residues. Germline loops: CDR1 GEAIGNYY, CDR2 EKD. Unmatched junction bases numbered 15, after V lost 3 bases and J lost 0 bases. The CDR3 sequence is CACDPYWGIRLYTDKLIF. DNA of the CDR3: TGTGCCTGTGACCCCTACTGGGGAATACGCCTTTACACCGATAAACTCATCTTT.

This clone has a handful of counts. With a far larger clone one base away, a read error is the likely cause. Other DNA sequences within the sample encode an identical CDR3. V is TRDV1 and J is TRDJ1; the match to TRDD3 covers 9 bases. TCRdb is silent on the J gene; assignment here came from matching the DNA to germline. The CDR3 runs 23 residues. The V segment lost 1 base and the J segment 1 base; nucleotides outside the gene matches: 25. CDR1 is TSWWSYY and CDR2 is QGS in the germline V gene. The CDR3, as DNA: TGTGCTCTTGGGGAACGAGTTTCCTCGATCCCGCCCTGGGGATACGCGGGCACCGATAAACTCATCTTT. Protein: CALGERVSSIPPWGYAGTDKLIF.

Notes on this clone: TCRdb attributes to this sequence the protein of a much larger clone, which differs from the DNA translation at residues 5 and 13; a read error is likely, and the protein displayed is translated from the DNA. CDR3 nucleotide sequence: TGTGCCTTAGGTTATAGACGTACTGGGGGATACTCCTTTACTTACACCGATAAACTCATCTTT. This encodes CALGYRRTGGYSFTYTDKLIF. J is TRDJ1 and V is TRDV3; TRDD3 matches at 12 bases. From germline, CDR1 is TVYSNPD and CDR2 GDNSRS (reference sequence). J was trimmed by 0 bases and V by 3 bases; bases with no gene match: 23. The CDR3 extends over 21 amino acids.